The source of this T cell receptor (beta chain) is a study of cytomegalovirus exposure and HLA in healthy donors. Study details: Early release data held 85 million or so unique TCRs from HLA-typed donors. Overall study findings and caveats: An analysis done earlier found most TCR beta V segments productive about 90% or about 30% of the time.

13 Jbeta primers and 60 Vbeta primers were used for the PCR. Sequenced by immunoSEQ multiplex PCR; TCRdb stores in-frame clones only, minus some. Its table lists approximately 120,000 clones. Concerning this clone itself: The antigen remains unidentified. Its ends do not fully match the called genes, so a read error is possible.

Germline CDR1 reads SSHAT; CDR2 reads FNYEAQ (reference sequence). This CDR3 is built from 14 residues. The material sequenced was PBMCs. This TCR derives from an older woman in good health and CMV-seronegative. The chain combines TRBV7-7 with TRBJ2-1, with D possibly matching TRBD1 (6 bases). DNA of the CDR3: TGTGCTAGCAGCTTAGATGGGGGCCGGGGTGAGCAGTTCTTC. Translation gives CASSLDGGRGEQFF.